This T cell receptor beta chain was identified in a study of CD4 T cells in relation to SARS-CoV-2 and coronaviruses. At the level of the study: PBMCs were cultured with antigen for over nine days before TCR beta sequencing. Negative control cultures got HIV-1 Nef peptides or no peptide.

Of note for this clone: What it binds is not known.

Trimming shortened V by 6 bases and J by 6 bases, and 11 bases separated the two germline ends. The germline gives CDR1 MDHEN, CDR2 SYDVKM. The CDR3 covers 12 residues. The assay was immunoSEQ multiplex PCR, and TCRdb's table has in-frame clones only and misses some. The data contain under 30,000 clones, roughly 80% of them singletons. Unexposed donor CD4+ T cells date from about 2011-2018, before the COVID-19 pandemic. CD4+ T cells were isolated from the cells after nine to eleven days of culture. Testing used SARS-CoV-2 S/N and four cold-coronavirus spikes on unexposed-donor CD4+ T cells, cells permitting.

This sequence was found in a human donor in good health. The sequencing sample was made of CD4+ T cells from PBMCs, cultured in vitro. The V and J genes are TRBV28 and TRBJ2-5; D unresolved. CDR3 nucleotide sequence: TGTGCCAGCAGAGACGCCGGTCAGACCCAGTACTTC. Translating it yields CASRDAGQTQYF.